This record concerns one T cell receptor (beta chain) sequence. This sample was included in a study of blood T cells in healthy people across ages. PCR was performed a second time for roughly 7 to 12 cycles using a sample-barcoded 5' primer and a J-beta primer mix. With 12 random nucleotides, a template-switch adaptor tagged each individual cDNA molecule. TCRdb independently ran MiXCR on the 5' RACE reads; one entry per CDR3 protein. Found here are approximately 1,000,000 distinct CDR3 sequences, around 45% of them singletons; the top ten hold approximately 20%. The sequenced sample was blood. The TCR comes from a woman aged 55-69 years in good health.

DNA for the CDR3: TGTGCCAGCAGCCAAGATCCGCGGATTAGCAATCAGCCCCAGCATTTT. As protein: CASSQDPRISNQPQHF. The chain is built from TRBV3-1 and TRBJ1-5, with D unresolved. V gave up 0 bases and J gave up 0 bases, with 9 bases separating them. CDR1 LGHDT and CDR2 YNNKEL come from the germline V gene (reference sequence). This CDR3 region has 16 residues.